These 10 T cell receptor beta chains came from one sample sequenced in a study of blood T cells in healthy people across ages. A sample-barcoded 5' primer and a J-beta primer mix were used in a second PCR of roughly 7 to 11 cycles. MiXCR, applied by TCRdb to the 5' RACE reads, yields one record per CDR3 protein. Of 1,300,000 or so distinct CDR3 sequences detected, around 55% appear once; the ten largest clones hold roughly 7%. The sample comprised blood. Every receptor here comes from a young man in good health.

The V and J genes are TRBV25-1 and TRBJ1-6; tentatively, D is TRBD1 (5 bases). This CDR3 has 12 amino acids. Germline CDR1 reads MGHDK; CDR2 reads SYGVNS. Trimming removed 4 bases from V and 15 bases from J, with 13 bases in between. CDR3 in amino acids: CASSGPREGLHF. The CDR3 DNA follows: TGTGCCAGCAGTGGCCCCAGGGAAGGCCTCCACTTT.

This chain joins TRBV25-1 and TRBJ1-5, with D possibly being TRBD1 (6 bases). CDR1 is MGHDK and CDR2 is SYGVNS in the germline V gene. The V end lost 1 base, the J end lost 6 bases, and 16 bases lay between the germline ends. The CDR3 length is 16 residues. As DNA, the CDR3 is TGTGCCAGCAGTGAATCAAAGGGGGGGGCTGGTCAGCCCCAGCATTTT. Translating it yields CASSESKGGAGQPQHF.

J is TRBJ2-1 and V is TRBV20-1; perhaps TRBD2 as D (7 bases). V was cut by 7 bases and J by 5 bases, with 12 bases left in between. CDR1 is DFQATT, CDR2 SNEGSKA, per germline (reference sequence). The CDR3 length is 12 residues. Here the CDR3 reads CSGTGGHNEQFF. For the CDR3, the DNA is TGCAGTGGGACGGGGGGCCACAATGAGCAGTTCTTC.

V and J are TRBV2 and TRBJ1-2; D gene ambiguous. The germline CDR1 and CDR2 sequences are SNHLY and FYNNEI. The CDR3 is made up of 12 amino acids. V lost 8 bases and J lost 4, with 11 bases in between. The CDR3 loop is CASGLRVYGYTF. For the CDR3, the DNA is TGTGCCAGCGGTCTTCGGGTCTATGGCTACACCTTC.

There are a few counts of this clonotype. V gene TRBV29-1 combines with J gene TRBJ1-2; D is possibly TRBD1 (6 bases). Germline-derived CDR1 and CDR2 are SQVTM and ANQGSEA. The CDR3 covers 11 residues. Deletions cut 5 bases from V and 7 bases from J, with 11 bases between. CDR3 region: CSVTGLSGYTF. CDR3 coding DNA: TGCAGCGTTACAGGGTTGAGTGGCTACACCTTC. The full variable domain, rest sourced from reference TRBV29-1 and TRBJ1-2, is SAVISQKPSRDICQRGTSLTIQCQVDSQVTMMFWYRQQPGQSLTLIATANQGSEATYESGFVIDKFPISRPNLTFSTLTVSNMSPEDSSIYLCSVTGLSGYTFGSGTRLTVV.

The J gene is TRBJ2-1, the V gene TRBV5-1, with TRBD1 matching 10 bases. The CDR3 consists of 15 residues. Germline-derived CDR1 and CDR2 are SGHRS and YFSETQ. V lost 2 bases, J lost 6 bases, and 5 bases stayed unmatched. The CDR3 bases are TGCGCCAGCAGCTTTGGGACAGGGGCCCTCAATGAGCAGTTCTTC. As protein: CASSFGTGALNEQFF.

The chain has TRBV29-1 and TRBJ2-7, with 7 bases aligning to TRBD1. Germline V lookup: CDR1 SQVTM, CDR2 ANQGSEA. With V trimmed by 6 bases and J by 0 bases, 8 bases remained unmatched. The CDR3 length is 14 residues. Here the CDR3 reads CSVVQGGHSYEQYF. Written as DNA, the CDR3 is TGCAGCGTCGTCCAAGGGGGCCACTCCTACGAGCAGTACTTC.

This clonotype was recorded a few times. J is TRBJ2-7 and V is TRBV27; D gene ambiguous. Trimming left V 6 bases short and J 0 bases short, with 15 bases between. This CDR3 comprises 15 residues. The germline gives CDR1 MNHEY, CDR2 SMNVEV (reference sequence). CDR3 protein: CASRDRKVASYEQYF. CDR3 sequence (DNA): TGTGCCAGCAGAGACCGTAAAGTTGCCTCCTACGAGCAGTACTTC.

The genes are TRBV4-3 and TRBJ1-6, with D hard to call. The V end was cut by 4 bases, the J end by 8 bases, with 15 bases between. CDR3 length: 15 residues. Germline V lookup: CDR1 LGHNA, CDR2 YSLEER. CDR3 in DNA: TGCGCCAGCAGCCTAGTGGAGGCGGGTCATTCACCCCTCCACTTT. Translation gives CASSLVEAGHSPLHF.

CDR3 loop: CASSQVGGEIPLDEQYF. In nucleotides, the CDR3 is TGTGCCAGCAGCCAAGTTGGGGGGGAAATCCCTTTGGACGAGCAGTACTTC. V gene TRBV3-1 combines with J gene TRBJ2-7; the match to TRBD2 covers 7 bases. V shed 1 base and J 5 bases; nucleotides not matched to a gene: 14. Germline lookup yields CDR1 LGHDT and CDR2 YNNKEL (reference sequence). This CDR3 is built from 17 residues.